The 22 T cell receptor beta chains below all came from one sample that was sequenced in a study of T cells after posttransplantation cyclophosphamide. Produced via immunoSEQ multiplex PCR; TCRdb's table is partial and in-frame only. The table lists over 45,000 clones, with no singletons. Sequenced input: PBMCs. Receptor source: a middle-aged man in good health, CMV-negative, and a related stem cell transplant donor.

This clone occurred many times. The chain joins TRBV27 to TRBJ2-1, with 11 bases fitting TRBD2. CDR3 length: 14 amino acids. The germline gives CDR1 MNHEY, CDR2 SMNVEV (reference sequence). Unmatched junction bases numbered 9, after V lost 11 bases and J lost 6 bases. Here the CDR3 DNA reads TGTGCCTGCCGGACAGGGACTAGCGGCAATGAGCAGTTCTTC. Translation: CACRTGTSGNEQFF.

This clone has ten or more counts. This sequence joins TRBV27 and TRBJ1-1, with D hard to call. The V end lost 3 bases, the J end lost 1 base, and 9 bases lay between the germline ends. The CDR3 is made up of 14 amino acids. In germline, CDR1 is MNHEY, CDR2 SMNVEV (reference sequence). The CDR3, as DNA: TGTGCCAGCAGTTTTGCGAGAGCGAACACTGAAGCTTTCTTT. It codes for CASSFARANTEAFF.

This clone was picked up many times. V is TRBV7-9 and J is TRBJ2-7, with 7 positions matching TRBD1. This CDR3 is 14 amino acids long. Germline CDR1 and CDR2: SEHNR and FQNEAQ (reference sequence). V trimming: 4 bases; J trimming: 3 bases; junction bases outside the gene matches: 6. The CDR3 DNA is TGTGCCAGCAGCTATCCGGGACAGTACTACGAGCAGTACTTC. Translated, it gives CASSYPGQYYEQYF.

This clone occurred many times. The rearrangement uses TRBV9 and TRBJ1-2; D remains ambiguous. Deletions cut 3 bases from V and 4 bases from J, with 16 bases between. The length of the CDR3 is 15 residues. Per germline, CDR1 SGDLS and CDR2 YYNGEE. CDR3 coding DNA: TGTGCCAGCAGCGGATTAGATGGACTCTTCTATGGCTACACCTTC. Translated, it gives CASSGLDGLFYGYTF.

This clone was seen ten or more times. The V and J genes are TRBV5-1 and TRBJ2-1; the match to TRBD2 covers 13 bases. The germline CDR1 and CDR2 sequences are SGHRS and YFSETQ. V lost 3 bases, J lost 5 bases, and 2 bases stayed unmatched. The CDR3 sequence is 15 residues long. CDR3 region: CASSSGTSGNNEQFF. CDR3 bases: TGCGCCAGCAGCTCCGGGACTAGCGGGAACAATGAGCAGTTCTTC.

This clone occurred many times. The junction shows a germline mismatch at one end, possibly a read error. The chain uses TRBV4-2 and TRBJ2-7, with D possibly TRBD2 on 6 matching bases. CDR1 LGHNA and CDR2 YNFKEQ come from the germline V gene. The CDR3 contains 13 residues. The CDR3 loop reads CASSQDAGGPSSF. The CDR3 nucleotides are TGTGCCAGCAGCCAAGATGCCGGGGGTCCCAGTAGCTTC.

This clone was observed at least ten times. This rearrangement joins TRBV10-3 to TRBJ1-1; D ambiguous. Germline V gene sequence: CDR1 ENHRY, CDR2 SYGVKD. With 6 bases removed from V and 5 bases from J, the gap between germline ends came to 13 bases. The CDR3 contains 13 residues. As DNA, the CDR3 is TGTGCCATCAGCCCCGCGTCCGGGACTGAAGCTTTCTTT. It specifies CAISPASGTEAFF.

Many counts were recorded for this clone. The rearrangement links TRBV27 to TRBJ2-2; TRBD1 matches at 7 bases. V was pared by 6 bases and J by 7 bases, with 26 bases of the junction left unmatched. The CDR3 loop spans 20 amino acids. Germline V gene data show CDR1 as MNHEY and CDR2 as SMNVEV (reference sequence). CDR3 amino acids: CASRSLRTGDPFSRGGELFF. The CDR3 DNA follows: TGTGCCAGCAGATCCCTCAGGACAGGTGACCCTTTTTCCCGGGGCGGGGAGCTGTTTTTT.

This sequence joins TRBV6-5 and TRBJ1-1; D might be TRBD1 (5 bases). The germline gives CDR1 MNHEY, CDR2 SVGAGI. Deletions cut 6 bases from V and 4 bases from J, with 18 bases between. This CDR3 comprises 15 residues. CDR3 DNA sequence: TGTGCCAGCAGGACCCTGCTGGGGGGTTTCACTGAAGCTTTCTTT. Translation gives CASRTLLGGFTEAFF.

This clone occurred many times. The chain is built from TRBV7-8 and TRBJ1-3, with D tentatively TRBD1 (6 bases). CDR3 length equals 15 residues. The V end was cut by 5 bases, the J end by 0 bases, with 11 bases between. Per the germline V gene, CDR1 is SGHVS and CDR2 is FQNEAQ. The CDR3 coding sequence is TGTGCCAGCAGCCGACAGGCGCACTCTGGAAACACCATATATTTT. Translated: CASSRQAHSGNTIYF.

The chain combines TRBV11-2 with TRBJ2-5; 12 bases map to TRBD1. The J call may be incorrect, as the DNA end agrees better with TRBJ2-7. CDR1 SGHAT and CDR2 FQNNGV come from the germline V gene. The CDR3 spans 16 residues. The CDR3 nucleotides read TGTGCCAGCAGCTTAGACCGGGACAGGGGGCTTTACGAGCAGTACTTC. This sequence encodes CASSLDRDRGLYEQYF.

This clone was observed many times. V is TRBV28 and J is TRBJ2-7; 8 positions agree with TRBD1. Losses at the gene ends were 1 base for V and 3 bases for J; bases not matched to a gene: 8. Germline assignment: CDR1 MDHEN and CDR2 SYDVKM. The CDR3 has 16 residues. The DNA of the CDR3 is TGTGCCAGCAGTTTATCGTATTTGACAGGGGTCTACGAGCAGTACTTC. This translates into CASSLSYLTGVYEQYF.

This clone was found many times. This rearrangement joins TRBV4-1 to TRBJ2-2; TRBD2 matches 9 bases. V shed 1 base, J shed 6 bases, and the junction held 6 bases outside the gene matches. CDR3 size: 16 residues. CDR1 MGHRA and CDR2 YSYEKL come from the germline V gene. The CDR3 spells CASSQGASGMSGELFF. The CDR3 bases are TGCGCCAGCAGCCAAGGTGCTAGCGGGATGTCCGGGGAGCTGTTTTTT.

This clone came up many times. The J gene is TRBJ2-1, the V gene TRBV28; 7 nucleotides agree with TRBD2. The CDR3 extends over 15 amino acids. Looked up from germline, CDR1 is MDHEN and CDR2 is SYDVKM. V shed 3 bases and J 3 bases; nucleotides not matched to a gene: 5. The DNA for the CDR3 is TGTGCCAGCAGTTTTGGCGGGACTAACTACAATGAGCAGTTCTTC. It is translated as CASSFGGTNYNEQFF.

This clone has a count of ten or more. In nucleotides, the CDR3 is TGTGCCAGTAAAACAGACGGAAGCTCCTACAATGAGCAGTTCTTC. Amino acids: CASKTDGSSYNEQFF. The chain is built from TRBV6-1 and TRBJ2-1; D uncertain. V lost 9 bases, J lost 0 bases, and 15 bases lay in between. Germline loops: CDR1 MNHNS, CDR2 SASEGT. The CDR3 is 15 amino acids.

In its sample, this clone was seen many times. The chain carries TRBV4-3 and TRBJ2-2; TRBD1 matches 9 bases. Trimming cost V 2 bases and J 5 bases; bases outside gene matches: 6. The CDR3 consists of 16 residues. Germline V CDR1 and CDR2: LGHNA, YSLEER. The DNA of the CDR3 is TGCGCCAGCAGCCAAACTCCGGGACAGGGAACCGGGGAGCTGTTTTTT. Residues: CASSQTPGQGTGELFF.

Many counts were recorded for this clone. The chain couples TRBV29-1 to TRBJ1-1; D is perhaps TRBD1 (6 bases). There are 13 residues in the CDR3. Trimming left V 8 bases short and J 2 bases short, with 15 bases between. Germline-derived CDR1 and CDR2 are SQVTM and ANQGSEA. The CDR3, as DNA: TGCAGCACAAACGAGGGGGTTAACACTGAAGCTTTCTTT. Its translation: CSTNEGVNTEAFF.

This clone was seen many times. The chain employs TRBV4-3 and TRBJ2-3, with D possibly TRBD2 on 5 matching bases. From germline, CDR1 is LGHNA and CDR2 YSLEER. The ends were cut back, 4 bases at V and 5 bases at J, with 16 bases in the middle. The CDR3 runs to 15 residues. The CDR3 nucleotides read TGCGCCAGCAGCCCCTCGTGGGAGTCAGGAGATACGCAGTATTTT. Translation: CASSPSWESGDTQYF.

This clone has ten or more counts. The chain is built from TRBV4-3 and TRBJ2-7; D gene uncertain. V gave up 8 bases and J gave up 5 bases, with 19 bases separating them. The CDR3 totals 14 residues. Germline CDR1 LGHNA, CDR2 YSLEER. In DNA form, the CDR3 reads TGCGCCAGCGCGGTGGTGGTAGAAAAGAACGAGCAGTACTTC. Residues: CASAVVVEKNEQYF.

This clone has ten or more counts. This chain uses TRBV6-6 with TRBJ2-2, with D maybe TRBD2 (5 bases). This CDR3 region has 14 residues. V was clipped by 11 bases and J by 1 base, with 14 bases between them. CDR1 and CDR2 (germline): MNHNY, SVGAGI (reference sequence). The CDR3 nucleotides read TGTGCCGCTAAGGGAGCCCTGAACACCGGGGAGCTGTTTTTT. Protein: CAAKGALNTGELFF.

This clone was seen at least ten times. The chain employs TRBV18 and TRBJ2-3; D is possibly TRBD2 (5 bases). The CDR3 sequence is 15 residues long. V lost 3 bases and J 2 bases, leaving 12 bases between the germline ends. Germline V lookup: CDR1 KGHSH, CDR2 LQKENI. The DNA of the CDR3 is TGTGCCAGCTCACCCATGAGGGCCTCCACAGATACGCAGTATTTT. Its translation is CASSPMRASTDTQYF.

This clone was recorded at least ten times. The chain is built from TRBV5-4 and TRBJ2-7, with D possibly matching TRBD1 (5 bases). Trimming pared 0 bases from V and 5 bases from J, leaving 12 bases between. This CDR3 has 14 residues. Germline assignment: CDR1 SGHNT and CDR2 YYREEE (reference sequence). CDR3 sequence reads: CASSLGAGNHEQYF. In nucleotides, the CDR3 is TGTGCCAGCAGCTTGGGGGCAGGGAACCACGAGCAGTACTTC.